A selection of T cell receptor beta chains follows, all from one sample in a study of beta chain features in type 1 diabetes. The data were produced by immunoSEQ multiplex PCR, yet TCRdb's version contains in-frame clones alone and is incomplete. The table records under 150,000 clones, about 7.1% of them present only once. Sample: central memory CD4+ T cells from blood. Every receptor here comes from a woman between 25 and 40 years old in good health. Both conserved end residues are part of each CDR3. The D gene is left open where the match is weak. Only part of the rows carry a size: once, few, many, or a class if the clone is expanded.

>TRBV30|TRBD1|.|TRBJ1-2
CASKTGNYGYTF
TGTGCCTCGAAGACAGGGAACTATGGCTACACCTTC
>TRBV18|.|few|TRBJ2-7
CASSPAQFYEQYF
TGTGCCAGCTCACCAGCCCAGTTCTACGAGCAGTACTTC
>TRBV11-2|.|many|TRBJ2-1
CATTRGNEQFF
TGTGCCACAACTCGGGGCAATGAGCAGTTCTTC
>TRBV30|TRBD1|.|TRBJ1-3
CAWSTGGNAGNTIYF
TGTGCCTGGAGTACAGGGGGAAATGCTGGAAACACCATATATTTT
>TRBV2|.|.|TRBJ1-2
CASKGVLAYGYTF
TGTGCCAGCAAGGGGGTTCTCGCCTATGGCTACACCTTC
>TRBV7-9|.|.|TRBJ1-5
CASSRGNQPQHF
TGTGCCAGCTCCAGGGGCAATCAGCCCCAGCATTTT
>TRBV27|.|.|TRBJ1-2
CASSLYDPSQGYTF
TGTGCCAGCAGTTTATACGACCCCTCACAGGGCTACACCTTC
>TRBV7-9|TRBD2|many|TRBJ2-1
CASSLVGLGSNEQFF
TGTGCCAGCAGCTTAGTGGGACTAGGGAGCAATGAGCAGTTCTTC
>TRBV6-6|.|few|TRBJ2-5
CASSFQSHQETQYF
TGTGCCAGCAGCTTCCAGTCCCACCAAGAGACCCAGTACTTC
>TRBV7-2|.|.|TRBJ2-7
CASSLVQRPAYEQYF
TGTGCCAGCAGCTTAGTCCAGCGACCCGCCTACGAGCAGTACTTC
>TRBV6-5|TRBD2|few|TRBJ2-1
CASSSSGRSYNEQFF
TGTGCCAGCAGTTCTAGCGGGAGATCCTACAATGAGCAGTTCTTC
>TRBV5-1|.|.|TRBJ2-1
CASSRDNPSHEQFF
TGCGCCAGCAGCCGGGACAACCCTTCGCATGAGCAGTTCTTC
>TRBV18|TRBD2|.|TRBJ2-2
CASSPRTSLSGELFF
TGTGCCAGCTCACCAAGGACTAGCCTTTCCGGGGAGCTGTTTTTT
>TRBV2|TRBD1|few|TRBJ2-6
CASKRDRGRSGANVLTF
TGTGCCAGCAAAAGAGACAGGGGCCGCTCTGGGGCCAACGTCCTGACTTTC
>TRBV7-2|.|few|TRBJ1-4
CASSLMGTGSEKLFF
TGTGCCAGCAGCTTAATGGGAACAGGGAGTGAAAAACTGTTTTTT
>TRBV7-2|TRBD2|.|TRBJ2-2
CASSSGTSGAELFF
TGTGCCAGCAGCTCCGGGACTAGCGGGGCGGAGCTGTTTTTT
>TRBV11-2|TRBD2|few|TRBJ2-7
CASSLERGTYEQYF
TGTGCCAGCAGCTTGGAGCGGGGTACCTACGAGCAGTACTTC
>TRBV14|TRBD1|.|TRBJ2-2
CASSQLRTGGPGELFF
TGTGCCAGCAGCCAACTCCGCACAGGGGGCCCCGGGGAGCTGTTTTTT
>TRBV20-1|.|.|TRBJ1-2
CSAKQGWGYTF
TGCAGTGCTAAACAGGGTTGGGGCTACACCTTC
>TRBV28|.|few|TRBJ2-1
CASSRGLYNEQFF
TGTGCCAGCAGTCGGGGACTGTACAATGAGCAGTTCTTC
>TRBV5-1|TRBD1|few|TRBJ1-1
CASSLTSLNDRDTEAFF
TGCGCCAGCAGCTTGACATCCTTGAACGACAGGGACACTGAAGCTTTCTTT
>TRBV7-8|TRBD1|few|TRBJ1-1
CASSPDRGRGEAFF
TGTGCCAGCAGCCCGGACAGGGGGCGAGGTGAAGCTTTCTTT
>TRBV7-2|TRBD1|few|TRBJ1-3
CASSRRRTGTSGNTIYF
TGTGCCAGCAGTCGTAGACGGACAGGGACCTCTGGAAACACCATATATTTT
>TRBV27|.|.|TRBJ2-5
CASSSGLRGAQETQYF
TGTGCCAGCAGTTCGGGACTAAGGGGGGCCCAAGAGACCCAGTACTTC
>TRBV13|TRBD2|few|TRBJ2-1
CASSLTSVNEQFF
TGTGCCAGCAGCTTGACTAGCGTCAATGAGCAGTTCTTC
>TRBV19|.|.|TRBJ2-7
CASSIPGIDSYEQYF
TGTGCCAGTAGTATCCCAGGGATTGACTCCTACGAGCAGTACTTC
>TRBV30|.|.|TRBJ2-3
CAGTPSEVYDTQYF
TGTGCCGGCACCCCATCGGAGGTTTACGATACGCAGTATTTT
>TRBV4-3|TRBD1|many|TRBJ2-3
CASSPRDRAGDTQYF
TGCGCCAGCAGCCCCCGGGACAGGGCCGGAGATACGCAGTATTTT
>TRBV6-5|.|.|TRBJ1-2
CATRRGLNYGYTF
TGTGCCACCCGACGAGGCTTGAACTATGGCTACACCTTC
>TRBV7-2|TRBD2|few|TRBJ2-3
CASRALAGTTDTQYF
TGTGCCAGCAGGGCGCTAGCGGGGACCACAGATACGCAGTATTTT
>TRBV6-6|TRBD1|.|TRBJ1-5
CASSQGANNQPQHF
TGTGCCAGCAGCCAGGGGGCTAACAATCAGCCCCAGCATTTT
>TRBV7-2|TRBD2|.|TRBJ2-7
CASSLVVAGGTSYEQYF
TGTGCCAGCAGCTTAGTGGTAGCGGGAGGGACGTCTTACGAGCAGTACTTC
>TRBV11-1|.|few|TRBJ2-7
CASGRLSYEQYF
TGTGCCAGCGGGAGACTCTCCTACGAGCAGTACTTC
>TRBV7-2|.|few|TRBJ2-1
CASSLGSAAEQFF
TGTGCCAGCAGCTTAGGATCGGCGGCTGAGCAGTTCTTC
>TRBV11-2|.|.|TRBJ1-1
CASSFSRDTEAFF
TGTGCCAGCAGCTTCAGCAGGGACACTGAAGCTTTCTTT
>TRBV28|.|.|TRBJ2-5
CASSRTTPRGTQYF
TGTGCCAGCAGCCGAACTACGCCCCGGGGGACCCAGTACTTC
>TRBV27|TRBD1|few|TRBJ1-5
CASRVQGGNQPQHF
TGTGCCAGCAGGGTACAGGGGGGCAATCAGCCCCAGCATTTT
>TRBV2|.|.|TRBJ1-4
CASSEQGQGSANEKLFF
TGTGCCAGCAGTGAACAGGGGCAGGGGTCAGCTAATGAAAAACTGTTTTTT
>TRBV11-1|.|few|TRBJ2-3
CASSFGGTKDTQYF
TGTGCCAGCAGCTTCGGTGGGACAAAAGATACGCAGTATTTT
>TRBV5-6|TRBD2|.|TRBJ2-3
CASSYGTTSTDTQYF
TGTGCCAGCAGTTATGGGACTACTTCCACAGATACGCAGTATTTT
>TRBV20-1|.|few|TRBJ1-1
CSASRETEAFF
TGCAGTGCTTCCCGGGAGACTGAAGCTTTCTTT
>TRBV29-1|.|.|TRBJ1-2
CSVQRTSSYGYTF
TGCAGCGTTCAACGCACATCTAGCTATGGCTACACCTTC
>TRBV19|TRBD2|.|TRBJ2-1
CASSPQREFHNEQFF
TGTGCCAGTAGTCCTCAGCGGGAGTTCCACAATGAGCAGTTCTTC
>TRBV2|.|few|TRBJ2-1
CASSPNVGGEQFF
TGTGCCAGCTCCCCCAACGTCGGGGGAGAGCAGTTCTTC
>TRBV15|.|few|TRBJ1-4
CATSGGTATNEKLFF
TGTGCCACCAGCGGGGGGACGGCAACTAATGAAAAACTGTTTTTT
>TRBV7-2|TRBD1|few|TRBJ2-1
CASSLGRDRTFYNEQFF
TGTGCCAGCAGCCTCGGTCGGGACAGGACTTTCTACAATGAGCAGTTCTTC
>TRBV7-9|TRBD2|.|TRBJ2-3
CASSLGTSGTDTQYF
TGTGCCAGCAGCTTAGGGACTAGCGGTACGGATACGCAGTATTTT
>TRBV5-4|TRBD2|few|TRBJ2-2
CASSLTGGPTGELFF
TGTGCCAGCAGCTTAACGGGAGGGCCAACCGGGGAGCTGTTTTTT
>TRBV2|.|.|TRBJ2-1
CASSIQGYEQFF
TGTGCCAGCAGTATACAGGGCTATGAGCAGTTCTTC
>TRBV2|.|.|TRBJ1-4
CASGRDEKLFF
TGTGCCAGCGGGCGGGATGAAAAACTGTTTTTT
>TRBV5-1|TRBD1|.|TRBJ2-1
CASSGGTGDTYNEQFF
TGCGCCAGCAGCGGGGGGACAGGGGACACCTACAATGAGCAGTTCTTC
>TRBV28|.|.|TRBJ2-3
CASRMGGGRTDTQYF
TGTGCCAGCAGGATGGGTGGAGGCCGCACAGATACGCAGTATTTT
>TRBV29-1|TRBD2|many|TRBJ2-3
CSAGLAGARDTQYF
TGCAGCGCAGGACTAGCGGGAGCCAGAGATACGCAGTATTTT
>TRBV6-5|.|few|TRBJ2-7
CASSQDSTYEQYF
TGTGCCAGCAGTCAAGACTCGACCTACGAGCAGTACTTC
>TRBV19|.|few|TRBJ1-1
CASTPTGWNTEAFF
TGTGCCAGTACCCCGACAGGCTGGAACACTGAAGCTTTCTTT